The TCR beta chain described here comes from a study of immune heterogeneity within non-small cell lung tumors. Regarding the study as a whole: Locally, T-cell clonality showed a moderate but significant correlation with tumor mutational burden measured at the same site (R about 0.3).

Trimming cost V 5 bases and J 2 bases, with 13 bases left between them. Germline CDR1 reads MNHNS; CDR2 reads SASEGT. The length of the CDR3 is 14 residues. Genomic DNA from bulk tumor acted as the template, and roughly 0.55 ug was loaded per sample. Surgery yielded several widely spaced biopsies per primary tumor. It was patients with untreated, newly diagnosed non-small cell lung cancer who underwent curative surgery. This clonotype has at least ten counts. What it recognizes is unknown. In a multiplex PCR, 32 V and 13 J primers amplified TCR beta CDR3. TCRdb itself ran the multiplex PCR reads through MiXCR, one entry per CDR3 protein. The sample includes some 9,800 distinct CDR3 sequences, 17% seen only once; the top ten take approximately 3.7%.

This receptor was identified in a man aged 35-49 years with non-small cell lung cancer. V is TRBV6-1 and J is TRBJ2-7; a weak D match, TRBD2 (7 bases). The sequenced sample consisted of lung tumor tissue. In DNA, the CDR3 is TGTGCCAGCAGTTATCGGCGGGGGCCCTACGAGCAGTACTTC. Translating it yields CASSYRRGPYEQYF.